Listed here are 16 T cell receptor beta chains from one sample, sequenced in a study of regulatory T cells in long-lasting Graves disease. Libraries of TCR beta came from iRepertoire HTBI primers plus Arm-PCR of CDR3 regions. TCRdb recomputed calls from the multiplex PCR reads with MiXCR, one row per CDR3 protein. The sample shows 400,000 to 500,000 distinct CDR3 sequences, 15% of them seen only once. Indicated time point: newly diagnosed GD, antithyroid drugs for less than 3 months. Extracted RNA from PBMCs served as the source of the TCR library. This sample was shared with a second study, whose subject was T cells in Graves' hyperthyroidism and ophthalmopathy.

The material was peripheral blood mononuclear cells (PBMCs), obtained at new diagnosis, from a patient treated with antithyroid drugs. The receptors come from a woman aged 40 to 55 with Graves disease.

V usage is TRBV7-8 and J usage is TRBJ2-7; TRBD1 matches at 8 bases. CDR1 is SGHVS and CDR2 is FQNEAQ in the germline V gene. This CDR3 is built from 15 residues. J gave up 6 bases and V 4 bases, and 11 bases lay outside the gene matches. DNA of the CDR3: TGTGCCAGCAGCTGGACAGGGCTTTCTTGGGGCGAGCAGTACTTC. Protein product: CASSWTGLSWGEQYF.

This clonotype was detected ten times or more. V usage is TRBV7-3 and J usage is TRBJ2-1; tentatively, D is TRBD1 (6 bases). CDR3 size: 15 residues. The V end was cut by 4 bases, the J end by 5 bases, with 15 bases between. CDR1 and CDR2 (germline): SGHTA, FQGTGA. The CDR3 nucleotides read TGTGCCAGCAGCTCCCCCGGGACAACCCACAATGAGCAGTTCTTC. It translates to CASSSPGTTHNEQFF.

This clonotype was observed many times. The chain links TRBV6-5 to TRBJ1-1; D remains ambiguous. Trimming removed 2 bases at V and 0 bases at J, with 4 bases between. The CDR3 loop spans 13 amino acids. Per germline, CDR1 MNHEY and CDR2 SVGAGI. CDR3 coding DNA: TGTGCCAGCAGTTACCGGTTGAACACTGAAGCTTTCTTT. It encodes CASSYRLNTEAFF.

This clonotype was counted between two and nine times. This chain uses TRBV13 with TRBJ2-5; D gene unclear. This CDR3 has 12 residues. CDR1 is PRHDT and CDR2 is FYEKMQ in the germline V gene (reference sequence). V lost 7 bases and J 1 base, leaving 7 bases between the germline ends. CDR3 DNA: TGTGCCAGCACCAAGTTCCAAGAGACCCAGTACTTC. This translates into CASTKFQETQYF.

The sample holds many counts of this clonotype. The chain uses TRBV18 and TRBJ1-1; possible D gene TRBD1, 5 bases. Between the trimmed V and J ends, which lost 2 bases and 1 base, there was a span of 8 bases. The germline CDR1 and CDR2 sequences are KGHSH and LQKENI. This CDR3 is built from 14 residues. The CDR3 is CASSPNGANTEAFF. The CDR3 DNA follows: TGTGCCAGCTCACCAAATGGGGCGAACACTGAAGCTTTCTTT.

This chain connects TRBV28 to TRBJ2-1; 8 bases are a match to TRBD1. Germline V gives CDR1 MDHEN, CDR2 SYDVKM. After removal of 6 bases from V and 5 bases from J, the junction contained 6 bases not matched to a gene. The CDR3 extends over 14 amino acids. CDR3 in DNA: TGTGCCAGCAGACCGGGACAGGCGGACAATGAGCAGTTCTTC. Amino acid sequence: CASRPGQADNEQFF.

The V call is TRBV20-1, the J call TRBJ2-2, with 9 bases identical to TRBD2. Germline V gives CDR1 DFQATT, CDR2 SNEGSKA (reference sequence). Trimming at V came to 3 bases and at J to 7 bases, leaving 9 bases not matched to a gene. The CDR3 has 15 amino acids. The CDR3 sequence is CSASAGGGLFGELFF. The DNA of the CDR3 is TGCAGTGCTAGTGCGGGAGGGGGGTTATTCGGGGAGCTGTTTTTT.

This clonotype was counted at least ten times. The chain carries TRBV28 and TRBJ2-5; 9 bases are a match to TRBD2. The germline V gene encodes CDR1 MDHEN and CDR2 SYDVKM. The V segment lost 1 base and the J segment 1 base; nucleotides outside the gene matches: 10. The CDR3 extends over 18 amino acids. DNA of the CDR3: TGTGCCAGCAGTTTATTCATTAGCGGGAGCCCCTCCCAAGAGACCCAGTACTTC. Protein: CASSLFISGSPSQETQYF.

The chain's CDR3 is CASSQEVAGASYEQYF. The DNA of the CDR3 is TGCGCCAGCAGCCAAGAAGTAGCGGGGGCCTCCTACGAGCAGTACTTC. This chain uses TRBV4-3 with TRBJ2-7, with 9 bases aligning to TRBD2. Unmatched junction bases numbered 3, after V lost 0 bases and J lost 0 bases. The CDR3 has 16 amino acids. Germline V gene sequence: CDR1 LGHNA, CDR2 YSLEER.

This clonotype was seen only a few times. This may be a read error, as it is one base from a much larger clone. The chain links TRBV6-2 or TRBV6-3 to TRBJ2-1; D is possibly TRBD1 (6 bases). The germline gives CDR1 MNHEY, CDR2 SVGEGT. The CDR3 length is 15 residues. V lost 2 bases and J 6 bases, leaving 14 bases between the germline ends. The CDR3 sequence is CASSYEAGAFNEQFF. The CDR3, as DNA: TGTGCCAGCAGTTACGAGGCAGGGGCCTTCAATGAGCAGTTCTTC.

The rearrangement uses TRBV30 and TRBJ1-5; possibly TRBD1 for D (5 bases). This CDR3 is 14 amino acids long. V lost 3 bases and J 4 bases, leaving 13 bases between the germline ends. CDR1 and CDR2 from the germline V gene are GTSNPN and SVGIG (reference sequence). The CDR3 coding sequence is TGTGCCTGGAGCGCACCGACAGAGAATCAGCCCCAGCATTTT. It encodes CAWSAPTENQPQHF.

This clonotype was detected ten times or more. The chain combines TRBV7-9 with TRBJ2-7; 9 bases are a match to TRBD2. The J segment lost 4 bases and the V segment lost 4 bases, leaving 5 bases of the junction unmatched. Per the germline V gene, CDR1 is SEHNR and CDR2 is FQNEAQ (reference sequence). CDR3 length: 14 residues. The DNA of the CDR3 is TGTGCCAGCAGCTATACTAGCGGGTTGTACGAGCAGTACTTC. Translation gives CASSYTSGLYEQYF. Combining the CDR3 with reference TRBV7-9 and TRBJ2-7 gives the whole variable domain DTGVSQNPRHKITKRGQNVTFRCDPISEHNRLYWYRQTLGQGPEFLTYFQNEAQLEKSRLLSDRFSAERPKGSFSTLEIQRTEQGDSAMYLCASSYTSGLYEQYFGPGTRLTVT.

This clonotype came up many times. J is TRBJ2-3 and V is TRBV18, with D perhaps matching TRBD2 (5 bases). There are 15 residues in the CDR3. Germline assignment: CDR1 KGHSH and CDR2 LQKENI. With 0 bases removed from V and 0 bases from J, the gap between germline ends came to 7 bases. CDR3 nucleotide sequence: TGTGCCAGCTCACCACCGCGGGCCAGCACAGATACGCAGTATTTT. This sequence encodes CASSPPRASTDTQYF. Together with reference TRBV18 and TRBJ2-3, the CDR3 gives the full variable domain: NAGVMQNPRHLVRRRGQEARLRCSPMKGHSHVYWYRQLPEEGLKFMVYLQKENIIDESGMPKERFSAEFPKEGPSILRIQQVVRGDSAAYFCASSPPRASTDTQYFGPGTRLTVL.

The chain has TRBV7-2 and TRBJ2-7; 15 bases align to TRBD2. The germline gives CDR1 SGHTA, CDR2 FQGNSA. This CDR3 is built from 18 residues. V shed 4 bases and J 1 base; nucleotides not matched to a gene: 8. The CDR3 spells CASSSWTSGRARSYEQYF. DNA of the CDR3: TGTGCCAGCAGCTCCTGGACTAGCGGGAGGGCCAGGTCCTACGAGCAGTACTTC.

The table lists this clonotype with many counts. The J gene is TRBJ2-3, the V gene TRBV20-1; 10 bases line up with TRBD2. Germline V lookup: CDR1 DFQATT, CDR2 SNEGSKA (reference sequence). CDR3 length equals 14 residues. Losses at the gene ends were 3 bases for V and 7 bases for J; bases not matched to a gene: 7. CDR3 amino acids: CSASLAGVVHTQYF. The CDR3 DNA reads as TGCAGTGCTAGCCTAGCGGGAGTCGTACATACGCAGTATTTT.

This clonotype was found a few times. Just one base apart from a much larger clone, this may be a read error. The gene calls are TRBV9 and TRBJ2-2; TRBD2 is a possible D gene (6 bases). This CDR3 contains 15 residues. CDR1 SGDLS and CDR2 YYNGEE come from the germline V gene. The CDR3 protein is CASGRRKADTGEMFF. DNA for the CDR3: TGTGCCAGCGGGAGGCGCAAAGCGGACACCGGGGAGATGTTTTTT. Looking up the rest from reference TRBV9 and TRBJ2-2 gives the full variable domain: DSGVTQTPKHLITATGQRVTLRCSPRSGDLSVYWYQQSLDQGLQFLIQYYNGEERAKGNILERFSAQQFPDLHSELNLSSLELGDSALYFCASGRRKADTGEMFFGEGSRLTVL.